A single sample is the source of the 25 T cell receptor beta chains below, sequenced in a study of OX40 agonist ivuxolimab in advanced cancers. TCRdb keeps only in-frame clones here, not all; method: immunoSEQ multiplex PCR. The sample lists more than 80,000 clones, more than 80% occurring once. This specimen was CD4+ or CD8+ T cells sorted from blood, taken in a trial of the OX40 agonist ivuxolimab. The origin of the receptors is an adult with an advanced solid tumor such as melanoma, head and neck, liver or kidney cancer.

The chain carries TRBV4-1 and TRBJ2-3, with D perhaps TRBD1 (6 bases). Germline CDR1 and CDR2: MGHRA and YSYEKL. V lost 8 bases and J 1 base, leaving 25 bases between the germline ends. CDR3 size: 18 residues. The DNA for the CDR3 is TGCGCCAGCTGCAAGCTCTCAGGGGCGTCTCCGCGCACAGATACGCAGTATTTT. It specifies CASCKLSGASPRTDTQYF.

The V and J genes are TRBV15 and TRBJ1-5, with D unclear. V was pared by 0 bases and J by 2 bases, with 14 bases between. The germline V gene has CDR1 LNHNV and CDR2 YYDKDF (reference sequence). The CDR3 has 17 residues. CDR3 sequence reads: CATSRDMGGRGNQPQHF. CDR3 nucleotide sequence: TGTGCCACCAGCAGAGATATGGGAGGGAGAGGCAATCAGCCCCAGCATTTT.

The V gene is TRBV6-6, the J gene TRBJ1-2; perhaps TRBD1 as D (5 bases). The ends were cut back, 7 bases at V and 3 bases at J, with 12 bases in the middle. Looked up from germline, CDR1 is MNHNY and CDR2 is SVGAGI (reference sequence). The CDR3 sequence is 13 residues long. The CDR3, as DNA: TGTGCCAGCAAGGGCGTGGGGGACTATGGCTACACCTTC. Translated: CASKGVGDYGYTF.

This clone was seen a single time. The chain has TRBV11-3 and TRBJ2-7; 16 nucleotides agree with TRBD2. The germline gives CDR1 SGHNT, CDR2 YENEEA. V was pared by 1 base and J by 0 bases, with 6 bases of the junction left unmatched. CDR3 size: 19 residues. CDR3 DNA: TGTGCCAGCAGCTTAGGGGGACTAGCGGGAGGGTTACTCTCCTACGAGCAGTACTTC. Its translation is CASSLGGLAGGLLSYEQYF.

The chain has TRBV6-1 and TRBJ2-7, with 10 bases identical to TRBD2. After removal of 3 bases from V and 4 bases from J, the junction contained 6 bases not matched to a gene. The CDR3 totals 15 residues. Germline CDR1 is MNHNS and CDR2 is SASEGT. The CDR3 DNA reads TGTGCCAGCAGTGAGGGAGCGGGAGGGCGGTACGAGCAGTACTTC. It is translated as CASSEGAGGRYEQYF.

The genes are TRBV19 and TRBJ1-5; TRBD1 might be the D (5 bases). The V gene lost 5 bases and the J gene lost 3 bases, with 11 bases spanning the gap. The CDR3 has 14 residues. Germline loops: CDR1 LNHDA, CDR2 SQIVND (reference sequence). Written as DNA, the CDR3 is TGTGCCAGTAGTCGTCAGGGAGACAATCAGCCCCAGCATTTT. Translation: CASSRQGDNQPQHF.

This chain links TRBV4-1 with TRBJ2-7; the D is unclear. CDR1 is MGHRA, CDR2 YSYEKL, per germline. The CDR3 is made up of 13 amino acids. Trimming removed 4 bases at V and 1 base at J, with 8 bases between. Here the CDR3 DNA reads TGCGCCAGCAGCCCGTTGTTATCCTACGAGCAGTACTTC. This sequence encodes CASSPLLSYEQYF.

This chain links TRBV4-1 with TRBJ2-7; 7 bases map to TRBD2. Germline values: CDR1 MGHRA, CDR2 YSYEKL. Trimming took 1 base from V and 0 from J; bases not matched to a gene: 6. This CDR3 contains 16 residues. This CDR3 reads CASSQALAAHSYEQYF. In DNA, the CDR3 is TGCGCCAGCAGCCAAGCCCTAGCGGCCCACTCCTACGAGCAGTACTTC.

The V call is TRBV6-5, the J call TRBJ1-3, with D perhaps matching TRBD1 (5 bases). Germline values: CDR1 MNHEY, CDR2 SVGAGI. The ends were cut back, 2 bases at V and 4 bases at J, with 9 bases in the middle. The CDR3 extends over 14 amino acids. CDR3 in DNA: TGTGCCAGCAGTTACGGGGGGTCAGGAAACACCATATATTTT. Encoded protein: CASSYGGSGNTIYF.

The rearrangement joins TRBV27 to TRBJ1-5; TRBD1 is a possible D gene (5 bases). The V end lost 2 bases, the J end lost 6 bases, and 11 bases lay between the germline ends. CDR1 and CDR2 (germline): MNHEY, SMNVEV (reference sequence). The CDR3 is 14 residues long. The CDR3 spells CASSLRGTGQPQHF. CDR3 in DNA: TGTGCCAGCAGTTTAAGAGGGACGGGTCAGCCCCAGCATTTT.

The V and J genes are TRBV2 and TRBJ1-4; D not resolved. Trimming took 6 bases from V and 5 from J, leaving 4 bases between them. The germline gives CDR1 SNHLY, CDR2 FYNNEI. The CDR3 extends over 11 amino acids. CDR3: CASRLNEKLFF. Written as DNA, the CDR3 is TGTGCCAGCAGGCTAAATGAAAAACTGTTTTTT.

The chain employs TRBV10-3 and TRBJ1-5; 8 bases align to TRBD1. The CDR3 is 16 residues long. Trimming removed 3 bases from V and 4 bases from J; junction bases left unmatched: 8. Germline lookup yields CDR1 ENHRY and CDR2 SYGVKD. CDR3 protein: CAISEVYRGSNQPQHF. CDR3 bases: TGTGCCATCAGTGAAGTGTACAGGGGGTCGAATCAGCCCCAGCATTTT.

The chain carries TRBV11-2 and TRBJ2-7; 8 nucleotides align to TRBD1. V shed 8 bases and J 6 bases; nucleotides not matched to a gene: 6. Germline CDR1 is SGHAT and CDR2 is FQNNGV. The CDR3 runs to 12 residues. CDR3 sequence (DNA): TGTGCCAGCTTGGACAGGGCGGGCGAGCAGTACTTC. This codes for CASLDRAGEQYF.

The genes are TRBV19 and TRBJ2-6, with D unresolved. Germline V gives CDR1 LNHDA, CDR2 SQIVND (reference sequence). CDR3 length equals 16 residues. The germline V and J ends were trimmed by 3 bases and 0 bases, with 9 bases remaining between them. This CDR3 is CASSMVGSSGANVLTF. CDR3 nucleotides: TGTGCCAGTAGTATGGTTGGGTCCTCTGGGGCCAACGTCCTGACTTTC. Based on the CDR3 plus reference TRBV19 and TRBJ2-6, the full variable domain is DGGITQSPKYLFRKEGQNVTLSCEQNLNHDAMYWYRQDPGQGLRLIYYSQIVNDFQKGDIAEGYSVSREKKESFPLTVTSAQKNPTAFYLCASSMVGSSGANVLTFGAGSRLTVL.

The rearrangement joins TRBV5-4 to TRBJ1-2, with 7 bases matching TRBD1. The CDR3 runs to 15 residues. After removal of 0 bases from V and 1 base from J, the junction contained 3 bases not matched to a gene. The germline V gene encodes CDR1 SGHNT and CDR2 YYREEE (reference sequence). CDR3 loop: CASSLAGGSNYGYTF. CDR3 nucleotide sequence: TGTGCCAGCAGCTTGGCAGGGGGTAGTAACTATGGCTACACCTTC.

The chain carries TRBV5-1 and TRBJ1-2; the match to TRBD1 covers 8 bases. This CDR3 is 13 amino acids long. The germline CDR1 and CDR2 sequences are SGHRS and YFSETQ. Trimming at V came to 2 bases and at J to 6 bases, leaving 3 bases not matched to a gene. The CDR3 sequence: CASSFQGADGYTF. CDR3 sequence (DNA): TGCGCCAGCAGCTTTCAGGGGGCGGATGGCTACACCTTC.

In nucleotides, the CDR3 is TGTGCCAGCAGCTTCGAGAACACCGGGGAGCTGTTTTTT. It specifies CASSFENTGELFF. The gene calls are TRBV7-9 and TRBJ2-2; D is unresolved. CDR1 is SEHNR and CDR2 is FQNEAQ in the germline V gene (reference sequence). The CDR3 extends over 13 amino acids. V was cut by 3 bases and J by 1 base, with 3 bases left in between. Full variable domain (rest looked up from reference TRBV7-9 and TRBJ2-2): DTGVSQNPRHKITKRGQNVTFRCDPISEHNRLYWYRQTLGQGPEFLTYFQNEAQLEKSRLLSDRFSAERPKGSFSTLEIQRTEQGDSAMYLCASSFENTGELFFGEGSRLTVL.

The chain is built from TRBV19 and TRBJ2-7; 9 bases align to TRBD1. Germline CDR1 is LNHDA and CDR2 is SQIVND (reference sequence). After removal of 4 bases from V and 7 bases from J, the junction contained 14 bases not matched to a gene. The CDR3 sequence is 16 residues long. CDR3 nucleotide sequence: TGTGCCAGTAGTACCCTCGCCGGGACAGGGCCGGGGGAGCAGTACTTC. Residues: CASSTLAGTGPGEQYF.

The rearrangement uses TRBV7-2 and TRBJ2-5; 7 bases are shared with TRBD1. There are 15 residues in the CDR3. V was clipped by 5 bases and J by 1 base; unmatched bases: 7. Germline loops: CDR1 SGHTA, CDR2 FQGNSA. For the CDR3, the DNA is TGTGCCAGCAGCCCTCTACAGGGGCCCCAAGAGACCCAGTACTTC. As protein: CASSPLQGPQETQYF. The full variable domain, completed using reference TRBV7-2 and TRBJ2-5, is GAGVSQSPSNKVTEKGKDVELRCDPISGHTALYWYRQSLGQGLEFLIYFQGNSAPDKSGLPSDRFSAERTGGSVSTLTIQRTQQEDSAVYLCASSPLQGPQETQYFGPGTRLLVL.

CDR3 in DNA: TGTGCCAGCAGCTTATACGGATCGAGCTCCTACAATGAGCAGTTCTTC. Its translation is CASSLYGSSSYNEQFF. V gene TRBV7-3 combines with J gene TRBJ2-1; D is unclear. Trimming cost V 2 bases and J 0 bases, with 11 bases left between them. CDR1 SGHTA and CDR2 FQGTGA come from the germline V gene. The CDR3 is 16 residues long. Supplemented by reference TRBV7-3 and TRBJ2-1, the full variable domain reads GAGVSQTPSNKVTEKGKYVELRCDPISGHTALYWYRQSLGQGPEFLIYFQGTGAADDSGLPNDRFFAVRPEGSVSTLKIQRTERGDSAVYLCASSLYGSSSYNEQFFGPGTRLTVL.

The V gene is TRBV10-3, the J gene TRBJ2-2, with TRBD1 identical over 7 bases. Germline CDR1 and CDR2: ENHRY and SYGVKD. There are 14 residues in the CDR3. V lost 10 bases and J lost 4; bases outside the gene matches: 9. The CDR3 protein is CASGRQGGTGELFF. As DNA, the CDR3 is TGTGCCAGCGGCAGACAGGGTGGCACCGGGGAGCTGTTTTTT.

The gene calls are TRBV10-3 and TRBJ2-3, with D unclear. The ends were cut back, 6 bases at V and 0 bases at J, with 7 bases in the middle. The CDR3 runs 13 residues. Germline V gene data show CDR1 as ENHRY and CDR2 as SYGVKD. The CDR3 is CAIRTGSTDTQYF. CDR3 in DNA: TGTGCCATCAGGACCGGGAGCACAGATACGCAGTATTTT.

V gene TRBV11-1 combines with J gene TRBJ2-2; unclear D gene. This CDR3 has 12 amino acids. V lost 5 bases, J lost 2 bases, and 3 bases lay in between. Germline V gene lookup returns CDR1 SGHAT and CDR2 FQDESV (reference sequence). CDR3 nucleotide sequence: TGTGCCAGCAGCCAAAACACCGGGGAGCTGTTTTTT. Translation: CASSQNTGELFF.

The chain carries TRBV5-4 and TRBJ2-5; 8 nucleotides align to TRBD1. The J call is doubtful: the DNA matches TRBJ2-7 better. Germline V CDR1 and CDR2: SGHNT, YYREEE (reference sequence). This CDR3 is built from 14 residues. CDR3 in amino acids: CASSSPDRVNEQYF. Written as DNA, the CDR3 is TGTGCCAGCAGCTCACCGGACAGGGTTAACGAGCAGTACTTC.

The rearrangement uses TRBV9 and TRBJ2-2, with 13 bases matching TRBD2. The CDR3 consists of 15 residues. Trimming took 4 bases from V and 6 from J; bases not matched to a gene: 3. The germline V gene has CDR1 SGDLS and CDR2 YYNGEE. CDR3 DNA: TGTGCCAGCAGCACCACTAGCGGGAGGGCCGGGGAGCTGTTTTTT. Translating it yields CASSTTSGRAGELFF.